One and the same sample provided the 21 T cell receptor beta chains below, sequenced in a study of blood T cell repertoires in COVID-19. Assay: immunoSEQ multiplex PCR; the TCRdb copy retains only in-frame clones and omits some. The sample holds fewer than 250,000 clones, around 90% seen once. Sequencing was performed on PBMCs or T cells enriched from blood (not recorded which). All receptors come from a woman aged 45-59 years with acute COVID-19.

The V call is TRBV9, the J call TRBJ1-3; 7 nucleotides align to TRBD1. Looked up from germline, CDR1 is SGDLS and CDR2 is YYNGEE. The CDR3 sequence is 15 residues long. Trimming cost V 3 bases and J 0 bases; bases outside gene matches: 3. CDR3 protein: CASSGGQFSGNTIYF. In DNA, the CDR3 is TGTGCCAGCAGCGGGGGACAGTTCTCTGGAAACACCATATATTTT.

This clone appeared many times. The rearrangement uses TRBV2 and TRBJ2-4, with 12 bases fitting TRBD2. CDR1 and CDR2 from the germline V gene are SNHLY and FYNNEI. With V trimmed by 4 bases and J by 6 bases, 7 bases remained unmatched. The CDR3 contains 16 residues. The CDR3 DNA reads as TGTGCCAGCAGTGCTCCTAGCGGGAGGGTGTTAAACATTCAGTACTTC. Protein: CASSAPSGRVLNIQYF.

This clone was observed once. The chain combines TRBV5-6 with TRBJ1-1; 8 bases line up with TRBD1. Germline CDR1 SGHDT, CDR2 YYEEEE. The junction had 7 bases not matched to a gene; V was cut back by 0 bases and J by 0 bases. The CDR3 extends over 17 amino acids. CDR3 residues: CASSLARQGALNTEAFF. The CDR3 nucleotides read TGTGCCAGCAGCTTGGCCCGGCAGGGGGCATTGAACACTGAAGCTTTCTTT.

Notes on this clone: This same CDR3 is encoded by further DNA sequences in the sample. V and J are TRBV5-4 and TRBJ1-1; tentative D call: TRBD1 (6 bases). Germline V CDR1 and CDR2: SGHNT, YYREEE (reference sequence). The CDR3 is made up of 14 amino acids. V was shortened by 5 bases and J by 3 bases, with 14 bases between the two germline ends. In DNA, the CDR3 is TGTGCCAGCAGAAGGGGGATTAGCGACACTGAAGCTTTCTTT. Residues: CASRRGISDTEAFF.

The chain employs TRBV28 and TRBJ1-1; D is unresolved. CDR1 and CDR2 from the germline V gene are MDHEN and SYDVKM. The V end was cut by 4 bases, the J end by 4 bases, with 13 bases between. The CDR3 is 14 amino acids. The CDR3 DNA follows: TGTGCCAGCAGTTACGAGTACCGGGGCACTGAAGCTTTCTTT. Its protein is CASSYEYRGTEAFF. The complete variable domain, with remaining parts taken from reference TRBV28 and TRBJ1-1, reads DVKVTQSSRYLVKRTGEKVFLECVQDMDHENMFWYRQDPGLGLRLIYFSYDVKMKEKGDIPEGYSVSREKKERFSLILESASTNQTSMYLCASSYEYRGTEAFFGQGTRLTVV.

The chain uses TRBV2 and TRBJ1-5, with a tentative D call TRBD1 (5 bases). Germline CDR1 is SNHLY and CDR2 is FYNNEI. The CDR3 contains 14 residues. Deletions cut 3 bases from V and 7 bases from J, with 13 bases between. The CDR3 is CASSETQVKQPQHF. The CDR3 DNA reads as TGTGCCAGCAGTGAGACACAGGTAAAACAGCCCCAGCATTTT. The complete variable domain, with remaining parts taken from reference TRBV2 and TRBJ1-5, reads EPEVTQTPSHQVTQMGQEVILRCVPISNHLYFYWYRQILGQKVEFLVSFYNNEISEKSEIFDDQFSVERPDGSNFTLKIRSTKLEDSAMYFCASSETQVKQPQHFGDGTRLSIL.

This clone was seen a single time. The chain couples TRBV7-9 to TRBJ2-1; D remains unclear. Trimming shortened V by 6 bases and J by 5 bases, and 5 bases separated the two germline ends. The germline V gene encodes CDR1 SEHNR and CDR2 FQNEAQ (reference sequence). The CDR3 is 11 residues long. CDR3 in DNA: TGTGCCAGCAGAACTGACAATGAGCAGTTCTTC. Amino acid sequence: CASRTDNEQFF.

The chain couples TRBV6-5 to TRBJ2-3; D may be TRBD1 (5 bases). The germline V and J ends were trimmed by 2 bases and 5 bases, with 8 bases remaining between them. The CDR3 spans 13 residues. CDR1 and CDR2 (germline): MNHEY, SVGAGI. CDR3 amino acids: CASSYRGGDTQYF. CDR3 sequence (DNA): TGTGCCAGCAGTTACAGGGGTGGAGATACGCAGTATTTT.

The rearrangement joins TRBV27 to TRBJ1-4; TRBD1 matches at 7 bases. After removal of 8 bases from V and 10 bases from J, the junction contained 10 bases not matched to a gene. This CDR3 contains 13 residues. CDR1 is MNHEY and CDR2 is SMNVEV in the germline V gene (reference sequence). Here the CDR3 reads CASQPTGWRKLFF. For the CDR3, the DNA is TGTGCCAGCCAACCGACAGGGTGGCGAAAACTGTTTTTT.

V usage is TRBV18 and J usage is TRBJ2-7; a possible D gene is TRBD2 (6 bases). Germline loops: CDR1 KGHSH, CDR2 LQKENI. V shed 6 bases and J shed 7 bases, with 19 bases lying between them. The CDR3 extends over 14 amino acids. Here the CDR3 DNA reads TGTGCCAGCTCCGCGAGGAGGGAGGAGCGTGAGCAGTACTTC. Translating gives CASSARREEREQYF. The full variable domain, completed using reference TRBV18 and TRBJ2-7, is NAGVMQNPRHLVRRRGQEARLRCSPMKGHSHVYWYRQLPEEGLKFMVYLQKENIIDESGMPKERFSAEFPKEGPSILRIQQVVRGDSAAYFCASSARREEREQYFGPGTRLTVT.

V gene TRBV27 combines with J gene TRBJ2-7; 9 nucleotides match TRBD1. Germline CDR1 MNHEY, CDR2 SMNVEV (reference sequence). Germline trimming cut 4 bases from V and 2 bases from J; bases unmatched to any gene: 6. This CDR3 is 15 amino acids long. This CDR3 is CASSSSGQGPYEQYF. The CDR3 DNA sequence: TGTGCCAGCAGTTCATCGGGACAGGGTCCCTACGAGCAGTACTTC.

The chain has TRBV6-5 and TRBJ2-5, with a tentative D call TRBD1 (6 bases). V dropped 6 bases and J dropped 3 bases, with 17 bases sitting between them. This CDR3 comprises 15 residues. CDR1 is MNHEY, CDR2 SVGAGI, per germline. The CDR3: CASRGAGTGKETQYF. CDR3 sequence (DNA): TGTGCCAGCAGGGGGGCCGGGACGGGAAAAGAGACCCAGTACTTC.

V is TRBV11-2 and J is TRBJ2-1; possibly TRBD1 for D (7 bases). Germline V gene sequence: CDR1 SGHAT, CDR2 FQNNGV. This CDR3 is 13 amino acids long. Trimming took 8 bases from V and 5 from J, leaving 13 bases between them. CDR3 region: CASGRTGDNEQFF. The CDR3 DNA sequence: TGTGCCAGCGGGAGGACAGGCGACAATGAGCAGTTCTTC.

The V and J genes are TRBV3-1 (or the pseudogene TRBV3-2) and TRBJ2-7; maybe TRBD1 (5 bases). The CDR3 loop spans 13 amino acids. CDR1 is LGHDT and CDR2 is YNNKEL in the germline V gene (reference sequence). The V end lost 3 bases, the J end lost 5 bases, and 11 bases lay between the germline ends. The CDR3 region is CASSQAQGNEQYF. The CDR3 nucleotides read TGTGCCAGCAGCCAGGCCCAGGGAAACGAGCAGTACTTC.

The chain has TRBV5-6 and TRBJ2-4; D possibly corresponds to TRBD2 (5 bases). CDR1 and CDR2 from the germline V gene are SGHDT and YYEEEE. The CDR3 consists of 16 residues. The V gene lost 4 bases and the J gene lost 1 base, with 15 bases spanning the gap. The CDR3 spells CASSPGYVRAKNIQYF. CDR3 coding DNA: TGTGCCAGCAGCCCGGGGTACGTTCGGGCCAAAAACATTCAGTACTTC.

V gene TRBV5-1 combines with J gene TRBJ2-1; TRBD2 agrees at 11 bases. This CDR3 has 17 residues. V lost 0 bases and J lost 3; bases outside the gene matches: 5. Germline V gene lookup returns CDR1 SGHRS and CDR2 YFSETQ. The CDR3 DNA is TGCGCCAGCAGCTTGGGTTTTCTAGCGGGGGGCTACAATGAGCAGTTCTTC. It translates to CASSLGFLAGGYNEQFF.

The chain joins TRBV28 to TRBJ1-1; no definite D call. The CDR3 sequence is 11 residues long. Germline V gene sequence: CDR1 MDHEN, CDR2 SYDVKM. V shed 3 bases and J shed 12 bases, with 11 bases lying between them. The CDR3 region has the DNA TGTGCCAGCAGTTTGTTTCTAAATTCTTTCTTT. Its translation is CASSLFLNSFF. The complete variable domain, with remaining parts taken from reference TRBV28 and TRBJ1-1, reads DVKVTQSSRYLVKRTGEKVFLECVQDMDHENMFWYRQDPGLGLRLIYFSYDVKMKEKGDIPEGYSVSREKKERFSLILESASTNQTSMYLCASSLFLNSFFGQGTRLTVV.

The chain joins TRBV29-1 to TRBJ2-2; tentative D call: TRBD1 (6 bases). The V end lost 5 bases, the J end lost 0 bases, and 13 bases lay between the germline ends. From germline, CDR1 is SQVTM and CDR2 ANQGSEA. This CDR3 has 15 amino acids. The CDR3 DNA is TGCAGCGTTCGGGCAGGGGTTTCGAACACCGGGGAGCTGTTTTTT. Its translation is CSVRAGVSNTGELFF.

This clone was seen once. The V gene is TRBV9, the J gene TRBJ2-7, with D possibly being TRBD2 (6 bases). Germline CDR1 is SGDLS and CDR2 is YYNGEE. Trimming stripped 10 bases from V and 4 bases from J, with 6 bases between. This CDR3 region has 9 residues. CDR3 coding DNA: TGTGCCGGGGGGTACGAGCAGTACTTC. Translation gives CAGGYEQYF. The full variable domain, completed using reference TRBV9 and TRBJ2-7, is DSGVTQTPKHLITATGQRVTLRCSPRSGDLSVYWYQQSLDQGLQFLIQYYNGEERAKGNILERFSAQQFPDLHSELNLSSLELGDSALYFCAGGYEQYFGPGTRLTVT.

The chain is built from TRBV2 and TRBJ1-5; no definite D call. Germline loops: CDR1 SNHLY, CDR2 FYNNEI. The CDR3 runs to 14 residues. The V end lost 1 base, the J end lost 9 bases, and 13 bases lay between the germline ends. CDR3 DNA: TGTGCCAGCAGTGAAGTTGTCTTGGGCCTGCCCCAGCATTTT. Encoded protein: CASSEVVLGLPQHF.

The genes are TRBV28 and TRBJ2-7; tentative D call: TRBD2 (6 bases). V lost 7 bases and J lost 4, with 11 bases in between. The germline V gene has CDR1 MDHEN and CDR2 SYDVKM. CDR3 length: 12 amino acids. The CDR3 region is CASTSANYEQYF. The CDR3 coding sequence is TGTGCCAGCACTAGCGCCAATTACGAGCAGTACTTC.